This record concerns one TCR beta chain sequence. The target antigen is unknown. Patients were ruled out by autoimmune disease history or systemic immunosuppression. Samples were taken at baseline and on day 1 of cycles 4 and 7. The table came from immunoSEQ multiplex PCR; TCRdb's copy has only in-frame clones and leaves some out. This repertoire shows around 130,000 clones, roughly 95% found once; its top ten account for 0.15% to 0.17%. This record belongs to a study of OX40 agonist ivuxolimab in advanced cancers. Overall study findings and caveats: On average, a greater number of expanded clones characterised CD8+ T cells relative to CD4+.

Germline CDR1 reads SQVTM; CDR2 reads ANQGSEA. The CDR3 length is 14 residues. The V end was cut by 5 bases, the J end by 3 bases, with 15 bases between. The sequence came from an adult with an advanced solid tumor such as melanoma, head and neck, liver or kidney cancer. The material was CD4+ or CD8+ T cells sorted from blood, obtained in a trial of the OX40 agonist ivuxolimab. The chain combines TRBV29-1 with TRBJ2-3, with D perhaps TRBD1 (6 bases). The CDR3 here is CSVTGKLSTDTQYF. The CDR3 DNA reads as TGCAGCGTTACAGGGAAATTGTCGACAGATACGCAGTATTTT.